This entry lists 29 T cell receptor beta chains sequenced from one sample in a study of PD-1 blockade in mismatch repair-deficient tumors. Only in-frame clones appear in the TCRdb table, and some are missing; sequencing was by immunoSEQ multiplex PCR. The sample lists approximately 38,000 clones, about 76% occurring once. This material consisted of peripheral blood, taken 4 weeks after starting pembrolizumab. These receptor sequences come from an adult with mismatch repair-deficient cancer.

CDR3 in amino acids: CASSVVLSGSADTQYF. The CDR3 region has the DNA TGTGCCAGCAGCGTAGTCCTTAGCGGGAGTGCAGATACGCAGTATTTT. The chain employs TRBV9 and TRBJ2-3; 9 nucleotides align to TRBD2. V lost 0 bases, J lost 4 bases, and 6 bases stayed unmatched. CDR1 and CDR2 from the germline V gene are SGDLS and YYNGEE. The CDR3 sequence is 16 residues long.

J is TRBJ1-2 and V is TRBV5-4; no definite D call. Germline loops: CDR1 SGHNT, CDR2 YYREEE (reference sequence). The CDR3 totals 14 residues. Between the trimmed V and J ends, which lost 1 base and 4 bases, there was a span of 11 bases. CDR3 sequence: CASSLRGSIYGYTF. The CDR3 nucleotides read TGTGCCAGCAGCTTGAGAGGGTCCATCTATGGCTACACCTTC. Full variable domain (remainder filled in from reference TRBV5-4 and TRBJ1-2): ETGVTQSPTHLIKTRGQQVTLRCSSQSGHNTVSWYQQALGQGPQFIFQYYREEENGRGNFPPRFSGLQFPNYSSELNVNALELDDSALYLCASSLRGSIYGYTFGSGTRLTVV.

V and J are TRBV6-1 and TRBJ2-5; tentative D call: TRBD1 (6 bases). Germline V gives CDR1 MNHNS, CDR2 SASEGT. The CDR3 spans 15 residues. Trimming cost V 4 bases and J 7 bases, with 19 bases left between them. Here the CDR3 reads CASSGRDTLQGTQYF. The CDR3 DNA is TGTGCCAGCAGTGGACGGGACACCCTGCAGGGGACCCAGTACTTC.

The gene calls are TRBV10-2 and TRBJ2-1; tentatively, D is TRBD1 (6 bases). V was clipped by 8 bases and J by 4 bases, with 15 bases between them. The CDR3 extends over 14 amino acids. CDR1 and CDR2 (germline): WSHSY, SAAADI. CDR3 sequence: CASLGRGFYNEQFF. CDR3 sequence (DNA): TGCGCCAGCCTTGGCAGGGGATTTTACAATGAGCAGTTCTTC.

The rearrangement joins TRBV10-3 to TRBJ2-5, with a weak D call TRBD2 (5 bases). Trimming cost V 5 bases and J 3 bases, with 13 bases left between them. The CDR3 has 14 amino acids. Germline loops: CDR1 ENHRY, CDR2 SYGVKD. The CDR3 reads CAISNSFSEETQYF. CDR3 nucleotides: TGTGCCATCAGTAATAGTTTTAGCGAAGAGACCCAGTACTTC.

This sequence joins TRBV2 and TRBJ1-5; D is uncertain. V was cut by 7 bases and J by 5 bases, with 12 bases left in between. In germline, CDR1 is SNHLY, CDR2 FYNNEI. The CDR3 has 13 amino acids. The CDR3 DNA is TGTGCCAGCACCGGTGGAGGCTATCAGCCCCAGCATTTT. Protein: CASTGGGYQPQHF.

This chain uses TRBV4-2 with TRBJ2-3; 7 nucleotides align to TRBD1. Germline V gene data show CDR1 as LGHNA and CDR2 as YNFKEQ. The trim removed 3 bases at V and 1 base at J, leaving 4 bases unmatched. This CDR3 has 15 amino acids. In nucleotides, the CDR3 is TGTGCCAGCAGCCACTACAGGGGTGGCACAGATACGCAGTATTTT. Protein sequence: CASSHYRGGTDTQYF.

The chain carries TRBV4-3 and TRBJ2-7, with TRBD1 identical over 9 bases. J gave up 4 bases and V 1 base, and 5 bases lay outside the gene matches. The CDR3 sequence is 15 residues long. Germline-derived CDR1 and CDR2 are LGHNA and YSLEER. The CDR3 loop is CASSQVWDRAYEQYF. The CDR3 region has the DNA TGCGCCAGCAGCCAAGTTTGGGACAGGGCGTACGAGCAGTACTTC.

The V and J genes are TRBV7-9 and TRBJ2-7; D gene unclear. Per germline, CDR1 SEHNR and CDR2 FQNEAQ (reference sequence). The CDR3 has 14 amino acids. Trimming stripped 6 bases from V and 4 bases from J, with 16 bases between. DNA for the CDR3: TGTGCCAGCAGTGAAGACGGATCCGTTTACGAGCAGTACTTC. This translates into CASSEDGSVYEQYF.

The chain joins TRBV2 to TRBJ2-3, with D unresolved. Trimming pared 3 bases from V and 5 bases from J, leaving 6 bases between. The germline V gene encodes CDR1 SNHLY and CDR2 FYNNEI. This CDR3 region has 12 residues. The CDR3 region is CASSELRDTQYF. In nucleotides, the CDR3 is TGTGCCAGCAGTGAGCTGAGAGATACGCAGTATTTT.

The chain has TRBV7-9 and TRBJ2-2; TRBD1 matches at 9 bases. The V gene's germline CDR1 is SEHNR and CDR2 FQNEAQ (reference sequence). Trimming cost V 1 base and J 10 bases; bases outside gene matches: 7. The CDR3 contains 15 residues. The CDR3 is CASSLGTGEVEELFF. In DNA form, the CDR3 reads TGTGCCAGCAGCTTAGGGACAGGGGAAGTTGAGGAGCTGTTTTTT. The variable domain in full, completed from reference TRBV7-9 and TRBJ2-2, reads DTGVSQNPRHKITKRGQNVTFRCDPISEHNRLYWYRQTLGQGPEFLTYFQNEAQLEKSRLLSDRFSAERPKGSFSTLEIQRTEQGDSAMYLCASSLGTGEVEELFFGEGSRLTVL.

The genes are TRBV18 and TRBJ2-7, with 10 bases matching TRBD2. The CDR3 contains 16 residues. Germline V gene lookup returns CDR1 KGHSH and CDR2 LQKENI. V lost 4 bases to trimming and J lost 4 bases; unmatched junction nucleotides: 10. Written as DNA, the CDR3 is TGTGCCAGCTCACGCGTAGCGGGAGGAGGTTATTACGAGCAGTACTTC. Protein sequence: CASSRVAGGGYYEQYF.

CDR3 in DNA: TGTGCCAGCAAAAACCTAGCGGGAATTCCCACCGAGCAGTACTTC. This gives the protein CASKNLAGIPTEQYF. The chain employs TRBV19 and TRBJ2-7, with 9 bases identical to TRBD2. The CDR3 consists of 15 residues. The germline gives CDR1 LNHDA, CDR2 SQIVND (reference sequence). Losses at the gene ends were 9 bases for V and 6 bases for J; bases not matched to a gene: 15.

This clone was seen only once. The genes are TRBV15 and TRBJ1-2; D perhaps matches TRBD1 (5 bases). V was trimmed by 3 bases and J by 4 bases, leaving 9 bases between them. Germline values: CDR1 LNHNV, CDR2 YYDKDF (reference sequence). The CDR3 consists of 13 residues. The CDR3 DNA reads as TGTGCCACCAGCAGGGACACAGGCTATGGCTACACCTTC. This translates into CATSRDTGYGYTF.

This clone has more than one count but fewer than ten. The gene calls are TRBV10-2 and TRBJ2-7; D possibly uses TRBD1 or TRBD2 (5 bases each). V was trimmed by 3 bases and J by 4 bases, leaving 13 bases between them. From germline, CDR1 is WSHSY and CDR2 SAAADI. This CDR3 has 14 amino acids. The CDR3 DNA is TGCGCCAGCAGTGATCTAGCAGGGACGTACGAGCAGTACTTC. This translates into CASSDLAGTYEQYF.

This chain joins TRBV29-1 and TRBJ1-1; no clear D gene. The CDR3 has 12 residues. Trimming stripped 7 bases from V and 2 bases from J, with 11 bases between. Germline-derived CDR1 and CDR2 are SQVTM and ANQGSEA. CDR3: CSDNVPNTEAFF. DNA for the CDR3: TGCAGCGATAACGTACCTAACACTGAAGCTTTCTTT. Variable domain in full (rest from reference TRBV29-1 and TRBJ1-1): SAVISQKPSRDICQRGTSLTIQCQVDSQVTMMFWYRQQPGQSLTLIATANQGSEATYESGFVIDKFPISRPNLTFSTLTVSNMSPEDSSIYLCSDNVPNTEAFFGQGTRLTVV.

This chain uses TRBV19 with TRBJ2-3, with D possibly TRBD2 on 6 matching bases. CDR1 LNHDA and CDR2 SQIVND come from the germline V gene (reference sequence). The germline V and J ends were trimmed by 7 bases and 0 bases, with 11 bases remaining between them. The CDR3 has 14 amino acids. In DNA form, the CDR3 reads TGTGCCAGTAACTCCGGGACTAGCACAGATACGCAGTATTTT. It encodes CASNSGTSTDTQYF.

The chain is built from TRBV28 and TRBJ2-7; 9 bases are a match to TRBD1. CDR3 size: 15 residues. Germline CDR1 is MDHEN and CDR2 is SYDVKM. With 6 bases clipped from V and 2 bases from J, the junction kept 8 bases outside the gene matches. CDR3 residues: CASSPGQGRPYEQYF. CDR3 DNA: TGTGCCAGCAGCCCCGGACAGGGGAGACCCTACGAGCAGTACTTC.

The V and J genes are TRBV30 and TRBJ1-2; D perhaps matches TRBD1 (6 bases). The CDR3 loop spans 13 amino acids. Germline V gene data show CDR1 as GTSNPN and CDR2 as SVGIG (reference sequence). Trimming took 0 bases from V and 8 from J, leaving 13 bases between them. This CDR3 reads CAWSVRGAEGYTF. The CDR3 bases are TGTGCCTGGAGTGTACGGGGGGCAGAAGGCTACACCTTC.

The chain is built from TRBV5-6 and TRBJ2-1, with D hard to call. V gave up 2 bases and J gave up 0 bases, with 9 bases separating them. The CDR3 is 15 residues long. The germline V gene has CDR1 SGHDT and CDR2 YYEEEE. The CDR3 reads CASSFCTCSYNEQFF. In DNA, the CDR3 is TGTGCCAGCAGCTTTTGCACATGCTCCTACAATGAGCAGTTCTTC.

The rearrangement uses TRBV29-1 and TRBJ2-5; the D is unclear. Germline-derived CDR1 and CDR2 are SQVTM and ANQGSEA. The CDR3 length is 15 residues. Between the trimmed V and J ends, which lost 6 bases and 5 bases, there was a span of 22 bases. In nucleotides, the CDR3 is TGCAGCGTCGCCCCCCCGGGTGGGGTCGAGGAGACCCAGTACTTC. Its translation: CSVAPPGGVEETQYF.

The chain uses TRBV6-4 and TRBJ2-1; 8 bases agree with TRBD1. The CDR3 loop spans 16 amino acids. Germline lookup yields CDR1 MRHNA and CDR2 SNTAGT. The V segment lost 2 bases and the J segment 2 bases; nucleotides outside the gene matches: 5. CDR3 nucleotides: TGTGCCAGCAGTGACACCCGACAGGGGCCCTACAATGAGCAGTTCTTC. Protein product: CASSDTRQGPYNEQFF.

Only one count was recorded for this clone. The chain is built from TRBV29-1 and TRBJ2-2, with TRBD2 as a possible D gene (7 bases). This CDR3 region has 15 residues. Germline V gives CDR1 SQVTM, CDR2 ANQGSEA. Trimming left V 4 bases short and J 0 bases short, with 12 bases between. Here the CDR3 DNA reads TGCAGCGTTGGGGGGGGGCTGGCGAACACCGGGGAGCTGTTTTTT. This translates into CSVGGGLANTGELFF.

This sequence joins TRBV7-9 and TRBJ1-2; no firm D call. Looked up from germline, CDR1 is SEHNR and CDR2 is FQNEAQ (reference sequence). The germline V and J ends were trimmed by 2 bases and 7 bases, with 5 bases remaining between them. The CDR3 is 11 residues long. The CDR3 loop reads CASSLLRGYTF. CDR3 bases: TGTGCCAGCAGCTTATTACGTGGCTACACCTTC.

This clone has a handful of counts. This chain links TRBV30 with TRBJ1-1; the D is unclear. The CDR3 is 13 amino acids. CDR1 is GTSNPN, CDR2 SVGIG, per germline (reference sequence). The V end was cut by 7 bases, the J end by 1 base, with 13 bases between. The CDR3 loop is CASTPDWNTEAFF. CDR3 nucleotide sequence: TGTGCCTCCACGCCAGACTGGAACACTGAAGCTTTCTTT.

The chain joins TRBV6-1 to TRBJ1-1; TRBD1 might be the D (6 bases). The CDR3 has 14 residues. Germline CDR1 is MNHNS and CDR2 is SASEGT. V lost 6 bases and J lost 5, with 16 bases in between. CDR3 in amino acids: CASSAAGVLTEAFF. CDR3 sequence (DNA): TGTGCCAGCAGCGCTGCAGGGGTTCTTACTGAAGCTTTCTTT.

The chain recombines TRBV11-2 with TRBJ2-1; D is unclear. With 1 base removed from V and 12 bases from J, the gap between germline ends came to 13 bases. The germline V gene encodes CDR1 SGHAT and CDR2 FQNNGV. The CDR3 covers 13 residues. Here the CDR3 DNA reads TGTGCCAGCAGCTTAGTGGGGTTTGGATGGCAGTTCTTC. This translates into CASSLVGFGWQFF.

The chain carries TRBV4-3 and TRBJ2-1; D ambiguous. Between the trimmed V and J ends, which lost 2 bases and 3 bases, there was a span of 11 bases. CDR3 length: 15 residues. CDR1 is LGHNA and CDR2 is YSLEER in the germline V gene. The CDR3 nucleotides read TGCGCCAGCAGCCAATCGACTGGAATCTACAATGAGCAGTTCTTC. This codes for CASSQSTGIYNEQFF.

The chain has TRBV18 and TRBJ2-5; 8 bases map to TRBD2. Per the germline V gene, CDR1 is KGHSH and CDR2 is LQKENI. The CDR3 runs to 15 residues. V lost 0 bases, J lost 5 bases, and 5 bases stayed unmatched. CDR3 residues: CASSPPSGSIETQYF. Here the CDR3 DNA reads TGTGCCAGCTCACCACCCAGCGGGAGTATTGAGACCCAGTACTTC.